This entry is about one TCR beta chain. Germline V gives CDR1 SGHTA, CDR2 FQGNSA. The CDR3 sequence is 15 residues long. Trimming took 5 bases from V and 3 from J, leaving 16 bases between them. The data were obtained in a study of blood T cell repertoires in COVID-19. Per the study methods: Reference gene primers were amplified, and this amplification served to estimate nucleated cell counts. TCRdb's table, derived via immunoSEQ multiplex PCR, lists solely in-frame clones and lacks some. V and J calls and clone size are copied from that table; D and trimming were computed from the DNA. The sample records 200,000 to 250,000 clones, around 84% being singletons.

This sequence joins TRBV7-2 and TRBJ1-2; the D gene is possibly TRBD1 (6 bases). The receptor was derived from a woman in her seventies with active or convalescent COVID-19. Sequencing used peripheral blood. CDR3 coding DNA: TGTGCCAGCAGCCCCTCGGGCAGGGGATACTATGGCTACACCTTC. Amino acid sequence: CASSPSGRGYYGYTF.